This passage covers 26 T cell receptor beta chains from one sample sequenced in a study of T cell responses to AZD1222 COVID-19 vaccine. Clones were sequenced by immunoSEQ multiplex PCR, and TCRdb holds only the in-frame ones, with some missing. The data contain 70,000 to 95,000 clones, around 90% of them singletons. Sequenced material: peripheral blood, taken on day 0 of AZD1222 vaccination. These receptors were taken from an adult in good health.

The V gene is TRBV2, the J gene TRBJ1-3, with D perhaps matching TRBD1 (6 bases). This CDR3 contains 15 residues. Germline V gives CDR1 SNHLY, CDR2 FYNNEI. V lost 7 bases and J lost 0, with 13 bases in between. In DNA form, the CDR3 reads TGTGCCAGCACGTCGGACAGTAACTCTGGAAACACCATATATTTT. Translating gives CASTSDSNSGNTIYF.

The chain is built from TRBV6-6 and TRBJ1-1; D ambiguous. The CDR3 contains 13 residues. Germline CDR1 reads MNHNY; CDR2 reads SVGAGI (reference sequence). V shed 3 bases and J shed 10 bases, with 15 bases lying between them. CDR3 region: CASSYQIGVGAFF. CDR3 DNA sequence: TGTGCCAGCAGTTATCAGATTGGGGTAGGAGCTTTCTTT.

The V and J genes are TRBV7-3 and TRBJ1-6, with D unclear. Trimming left V 5 bases short and J 6 bases short, with 5 bases between. This CDR3 region has 12 residues. Germline V gene sequence: CDR1 SGHTA, CDR2 FQGTGA. CDR3 amino acids: CASSTPNSPLHF. CDR3 in DNA: TGTGCCAGCAGCACACCTAATTCACCCCTCCACTTT.

A word on this clone: The sample holds other DNA sequences that translate to the same CDR3. The chain recombines TRBV3-1 (or the pseudogene TRBV3-2) with TRBJ1-2; D gene ambiguous. The V gene lost 1 base and the J gene lost 8 bases, with 5 bases spanning the gap. This CDR3 comprises 11 residues. CDR1 LGHDT and CDR2 YNNKEL come from the germline V gene (reference sequence). In DNA form, the CDR3 reads TGTGCCAGCAGCCAAGGGGCCGGCTACACCTTC. Protein sequence: CASSQGAGYTF.

The chain joins TRBV24-1 to TRBJ2-2; 12 bases fit TRBD2. The ends lost 9 bases at V and 4 bases at J; junction bases unmatched: 14. The CDR3 runs 18 residues. Germline CDR1 and CDR2: KGHDR and SFDVKD. CDR3 DNA: TGTGCCACCCCGGGGCCGACTAGCGGGGGAAAAATCACCGGGGAGCTGTTTTTT. Translated: CATPGPTSGGKITGELFF.

The chain combines TRBV28 with TRBJ2-7; tentatively, D is TRBD2 (7 bases). Trimming left V 7 bases short and J 1 base short, with 20 bases between. Germline lookup yields CDR1 MDHEN and CDR2 SYDVKM. The CDR3 length is 16 residues. Here the CDR3 reads CASTPTTQGGSYEQYF. CDR3 bases: TGTGCCAGCACCCCAACGACACAGGGAGGGTCCTACGAGCAGTACTTC. The whole variable domain, remainder taken from reference TRBV28 and TRBJ2-7, is DVKVTQSSRYLVKRTGEKVFLECVQDMDHENMFWYRQDPGLGLRLIYFSYDVKMKEKGDIPEGYSVSREKKERFSLILESASTNQTSMYLCASTPTTQGGSYEQYFGPGTRLTVT.

The chain couples TRBV19 to TRBJ2-7; 7 nucleotides line up with TRBD1. The CDR3 consists of 15 residues. Unmatched junction bases numbered 6, after V lost 2 bases and J lost 2 bases. The germline V gene encodes CDR1 LNHDA and CDR2 SQIVND (reference sequence). DNA for the CDR3: TGTGCCAGTAGTATAAAGTGGGACAGCACCTACGAGCAGTACTTC. Its protein product is CASSIKWDSTYEQYF.

The J gene is TRBJ1-2, the V gene TRBV18; tentative D call: TRBD1 (5 bases). Trimming took 6 bases from V and 3 from J, leaving 8 bases between them. This CDR3 has 12 amino acids. From germline, CDR1 is KGHSH and CDR2 LQKENI. The CDR3 reads CASSTEDYGYTF. Here the CDR3 DNA reads TGTGCCAGCTCGACAGAAGACTATGGCTACACCTTC.

This chain uses TRBV10-3 with TRBJ1-6; the match to TRBD1 covers 9 bases. Germline CDR1 reads ENHRY; CDR2 reads SYGVKD. J gave up 8 bases and V 3 bases, and 8 bases lay outside the gene matches. The CDR3 is made up of 16 amino acids. This CDR3 is CAISENTGGGYSPLHF. As DNA, the CDR3 is TGTGCCATCAGTGAAAATACAGGGGGCGGTTATTCACCCCTCCACTTT.

The rearrangement uses TRBV6-5 and TRBJ2-5, with D maybe TRBD1 (5 bases). This CDR3 spans 15 amino acids. Trimming cost V 0 bases and J 5 bases, with 13 bases left between them. CDR1 is MNHEY and CDR2 is SVGAGI in the germline V gene. The CDR3 protein is CASSYSQGVGETQYF. The CDR3 DNA follows: TGTGCCAGCAGTTACTCCCAAGGGGTAGGGGAGACCCAGTACTTC.

This clone occurred once. This chain uses TRBV13 with TRBJ2-4; 8 bases align to TRBD2. The CDR3 is 17 residues long. V lost 1 base to trimming and J lost 0 bases; unmatched junction nucleotides: 5. Germline CDR1 and CDR2: PRHDT and FYEKMQ (reference sequence). CDR3 sequence (DNA): TGTGCCAGCAGCTTAGTTGCGGGGGGTATAGCCAAAAACATTCAGTACTTC. Residues: CASSLVAGGIAKNIQYF. Together with reference TRBV13 and TRBJ2-4, the CDR3 gives the full variable domain: AAGVIQSPRHLIKEKRETATLKCYPIPRHDTVYWYQQGPGQDPQFLISFYEKMQSDKGSIPDRFSAQQFSDYHSELNMSSLELGDSALYFCASSLVAGGIAKNIQYFGAGTRLSVL.

The genes are TRBV19 and TRBJ1-1; TRBD1 aligns across 9 bases. V lost 6 bases, J lost 5 bases, and 13 bases stayed unmatched. Germline loops: CDR1 LNHDA, CDR2 SQIVND (reference sequence). This CDR3 comprises 16 residues. The CDR3 sequence is CASRLDKWTGVTEAFF. CDR3 bases: TGTGCCAGTAGACTAGACAAATGGACAGGGGTAACTGAAGCTTTCTTT.

This sequence joins TRBV5-6 and TRBJ2-2; D is uncertain. The CDR3 has 14 residues. V was trimmed by 2 bases and J by 9 bases, leaving 14 bases between them. Looked up from germline, CDR1 is SGHDT and CDR2 is YYEEEE. The CDR3 sequence is CASSFFGGVRELFF. In DNA form, the CDR3 reads TGTGCCAGCAGCTTCTTCGGCGGTGTCCGGGAGCTGTTTTTT.

The V and J genes are TRBV12-5 and TRBJ2-2; TRBD2 is a possible D gene (5 bases). This CDR3 spans 14 amino acids. V was pared by 1 base and J by 6 bases, with 9 bases between. CDR1 and CDR2 (germline): LGHNT, FRNRAP. In DNA, the CDR3 is TGTGCTAGTGGTTTGGGGGGAGTCGCCGGGGAGCTGTTTTTT. It encodes CASGLGGVAGELFF.

Remarks on this clone: Mismatch with germline at one junction end may stem from a read error. The same CDR3 can be traced to other DNA sequences in this sample. The rearrangement uses TRBV11-3 and TRBJ1-6; no reliable D call. From germline, CDR1 is SGHNT and CDR2 YENEEA. The CDR3 length is 14 residues. The CDR3 loop is CASSLAGDNSPLHF. CDR3 coding DNA: TGTGCCAGCAGCTTAGCCGGGGATAACTCACCCCTCCACTTT.

V usage is TRBV7-6 and J usage is TRBJ1-4; D not resolved. V shed 1 base and J shed 0 bases, with 15 bases lying between them. CDR3 length: 18 amino acids. From germline, CDR1 is SGHVS and CDR2 FNYEAQ. The CDR3 DNA is TGTGCCAGCAGCTTAGAACCCTACCAGAGTTCAACTAATGAAAAACTGTTTTTT. It is translated as CASSLEPYQSSTNEKLFF.

The V gene is TRBV6-5, the J gene TRBJ1-2; 7 bases map to TRBD1. The CDR3 loop spans 14 amino acids. Per germline, CDR1 MNHEY and CDR2 SVGAGI. Losses at the gene ends were 0 bases for V and 12 bases for J; bases not matched to a gene: 10. The CDR3 region is CASSYSRAQGEDTF. DNA for the CDR3: TGTGCCAGCAGTTACTCGAGAGCCCAGGGGGAAGACACCTTC.

The rearrangement links TRBV5-5 to TRBJ2-3; D is unresolved. The germline V and J ends were trimmed by 2 bases and 2 bases, with 6 bases remaining between them. This CDR3 contains 13 residues. Germline CDR1 is SGHKS and CDR2 is YYEKEE (reference sequence). The CDR3 region has the DNA TGTGCCAGCAGCTTCCGCGACACAGATACGCAGTATTTT. This codes for CASSFRDTDTQYF.

The chain combines TRBV29-1 with TRBJ2-7, with D perhaps matching TRBD1 (6 bases). The CDR3 covers 11 residues. The V and J ends lost 6 bases and 6 bases respectively, with 12 bases between them. CDR1 is SQVTM and CDR2 is ANQGSEA in the germline V gene. DNA for the CDR3: TGCAGCGTAGGACAGAAAGGCGAGCAGTACTTC. It translates to CSVGQKGEQYF.

This clone has a handful of counts. The chain has TRBV19 and TRBJ1-5; D gene unclear. The ends were cut back, 6 bases at V and 3 bases at J, with 6 bases in the middle. Germline V CDR1 and CDR2: LNHDA, SQIVND (reference sequence). The CDR3 consists of 12 residues. The CDR3 bases are TGTGCCAGTAGGCCATCCAATCAGCCCCAGCATTTT. Residues: CASRPSNQPQHF.

The V and J genes are TRBV11-1 and TRBJ2-1; 7 bases are shared with TRBD2. This CDR3 has 19 amino acids. Germline V CDR1 and CDR2: SGHAT, FQDESV (reference sequence). V lost 0 bases, J lost 4 bases, and 15 bases stayed unmatched. The CDR3 nucleotides read TGTGCCAGCAGCTTAGCGGAAGGAGCTAGCGGTACACTTTACAATGAGCAGTTCTTC. Its translation is CASSLAEGASGTLYNEQFF.

The V and J genes are TRBV5-4 and TRBJ2-7; 8 positions match TRBD1. Germline values: CDR1 SGHNT, CDR2 YYREEE (reference sequence). This CDR3 is built from 16 residues. V trimming: 0 bases; J trimming: 2 bases; junction bases outside the gene matches: 7. The CDR3 nucleotides read TGTGCCAGCAGCTTGGCCGAAGACAGGGGCACCTACGAGCAGTACTTC. It specifies CASSLAEDRGTYEQYF.

The chain is built from TRBV7-9 and TRBJ1-5, with D tentatively TRBD1 (5 bases). Looked up from germline, CDR1 is SEHNR and CDR2 is FQNEAQ (reference sequence). V was pared by 6 bases and J by 5 bases, with 20 bases between. CDR3 length: 16 amino acids. For the CDR3, the DNA is TGTGCCAGCAGTAACGAGGGAGCAGGGATTCATCAGCCCCAGCATTTT. Protein: CASSNEGAGIHQPQHF. Drawing the rest from reference TRBV7-9 and TRBJ1-5, the complete variable domain is DTGVSQNPRHKITKRGQNVTFRCDPISEHNRLYWYRQTLGQGPEFLTYFQNEAQLEKSRLLSDRFSAERPKGSFSTLEIQRTEQGDSAMYLCASSNEGAGIHQPQHFGDGTRLSIL.

DNA of the CDR3: TGTGCCACCGCCCCTGGGAGGGCCCACACCTACGAGCAGTACTTC. It codes for CATAPGRAHTYEQYF. The chain joins TRBV24-1 to TRBJ2-7, with 7 nucleotides matching TRBD2. The V segment lost 9 bases and the J segment 2 bases; nucleotides outside the gene matches: 12. In germline, CDR1 is KGHDR, CDR2 SFDVKD. There are 15 residues in the CDR3.

The chain uses TRBV4-1 and TRBJ1-2; 11 nucleotides match TRBD1. The J segment lost 6 bases and the V segment lost 4 bases, leaving 7 bases of the junction unmatched. Germline lookup yields CDR1 MGHRA and CDR2 YSYEKL. This CDR3 is 15 amino acids long. CDR3 protein: CASSRMMGQGDGYTF. The CDR3 region has the DNA TGCGCCAGCAGCCGCATGATGGGACAGGGGGATGGCTACACCTTC.

This clone was seen once. The V gene is TRBV18, the J gene TRBJ1-2, with 10 bases matching TRBD1. The germline V gene has CDR1 KGHSH and CDR2 LQKENI. The V segment lost 6 bases and the J segment 8 bases; nucleotides outside the gene matches: 9. The length of the CDR3 is 14 residues. Here the CDR3 DNA reads TGTGCCAGCTCCCCCGGGACAGGGGAAGAGGGCTACACCTTC. It is translated as CASSPGTGEEGYTF.